These 6 T cell receptor beta chains originate from one sample sequenced in a study of blood T cell repertoires in COVID-19. This table comes from immunoSEQ multiplex PCR, and its TCRdb copy is limited to in-frame clones, with some not included. This table holds 150,000 to 190,000 clones, about 80% found once. Sequencing input: PBMCs or T cells enriched from blood (not recorded which). The receptor set was obtained from a man aged 50 to 59 who had recovered from COVID-19.

The gene calls are TRBV7-2 and TRBJ2-3; a weak D match, TRBD1 (5 bases). This CDR3 is 15 amino acids long. Germline V gene data show CDR1 as SGHTA and CDR2 as FQGNSA. The V and J ends lost 1 base and 0 bases respectively, with 8 bases between them. CDR3 in DNA: TGTGCCAGCAGCTTAGATAGGGGCAGCACAGATACGCAGTATTTT. It specifies CASSLDRGSTDTQYF.

The chain uses TRBV15 and TRBJ1-5; tentative D call: TRBD1 (6 bases). Germline V gives CDR1 LNHNV, CDR2 YYDKDF (reference sequence). The CDR3 covers 14 residues. V was trimmed by 4 bases and J by 4 bases, leaving 11 bases between them. CDR3 loop: CATSKGTGNQPQHF. In nucleotides, the CDR3 is TGTGCCACCAGCAAGGGAACAGGGAATCAGCCCCAGCATTTT.

The chain employs TRBV2 and TRBJ1-4; D is unclear. This CDR3 region has 14 residues. Per germline, CDR1 SNHLY and CDR2 FYNNEI. V was pared by 6 bases and J by 5 bases, with 13 bases between. CDR3: CASRTPGSNEKLFF. For the CDR3, the DNA is TGTGCCAGCAGGACGCCGGGGTCAAATGAAAAACTGTTTTTT.

The chain joins TRBV19 to TRBJ1-5; D may be TRBD1 (6 bases). Trimming shortened V by 6 bases and J by 0 bases, and 12 bases separated the two germline ends. The V gene's germline CDR1 is LNHDA and CDR2 SQIVND (reference sequence). CDR3 length: 15 residues. CDR3 region: CASRSTGFSNQPQHF. The CDR3 DNA reads as TGTGCCAGTAGATCCACAGGGTTTAGCAATCAGCCCCAGCATTTT.

The CDR3 reads CAIVTGGRSPLHF. The CDR3 DNA is TGTGCCATTGTAACAGGGGGTCGTTCACCCCTCCACTTT. The chain has TRBV2 and TRBJ1-6; TRBD1 aligns across 8 bases. Trimming cost V 10 bases and J 9 bases; bases outside gene matches: 8. Germline CDR1 is SNHLY and CDR2 is FYNNEI. The CDR3 runs to 13 residues.

The V and J genes are TRBV27 and TRBJ2-3; tentatively, D is TRBD2 (6 bases). V was cut by 2 bases and J by 3 bases, with 21 bases left in between. Germline values: CDR1 MNHEY, CDR2 SMNVEV (reference sequence). The CDR3 loop spans 18 amino acids. In DNA, the CDR3 is TGTGCCAGCAGTTTAAGGGGTCCATACGGGGGTAAGACAGATACGCAGTATTTT. Amino acid sequence: CASSLRGPYGGKTDTQYF.